The source of this T cell receptor beta chain is a study of identical twins. Points from the study as a whole: Alpha sequences that were out-of-frame and twin-shared showed an excess of low generation probability.

CDR1 is DFQATT, CDR2 SNEGSKA, per germline (reference sequence). The CDR3 is made up of 15 amino acids. Comments on this clonotype: Its antigen is unidentified. An end of the junction differs from the germline gene, which may be a read error.

MiXCR, run by TCRdb on the 5' RACE reads, gives a single entry per CDR3 protein. The sample includes around 1.7 million distinct CDR3 sequences, about 30% of them seen just once. The sequencing input was cord blood. The source is a newborn girl in good health. The rearrangement links TRBV20-1 to TRBJ2-1; 7 nucleotides agree with TRBD1. CDR3 in DNA: TGCAGTGCTCCGACAGGGATAAACTCCTACAATGGGCAGTTCTTC. This gives the protein CSAPTGINSYNGQFF.